This T cell receptor (beta chain) was sequenced during a study of blood T cell repertoires in COVID-19. Overall study context: The study drew acute and convalescent COVID-19 samples from the United States, Italy and Spain. In each case, the material was cDNA or gDNA derived from T cells, B-cell-depleted T cells, or PBMCs.

CDR3 length: 15 amino acids. The germline V gene encodes CDR1 GTSNPN and CDR2 SVGIG (reference sequence). V lost 2 bases, J lost 4 bases, and 15 bases lay in between. The study drew participants aged about 18 to 95 years from some 25 US areas. In the original processing: Amplified reference gene primers provided the basis for estimating nucleated cell counts. Assay: immunoSEQ multiplex PCR; the TCRdb copy retains only in-frame clones and omits some. V, J and clone size reflect that table, while D and trimming were determined from the DNA. The sample records approximately 480,000 clones, about nine tenths being singletons.

Sequencing was carried out using PBMCs or T cells enriched from blood (not recorded which). This rearrangement joins TRBV30 to TRBJ2-1, with D perhaps matching TRBD1 (6 bases). The TCR comes from a young woman who had recovered from COVID-19. CDR3 coding DNA: TGTGCCTGGAGTCATACAGGGTTGGGATACAATGAGCAGTTCTTC. Protein sequence: CAWSHTGLGYNEQFF.